This TCR beta chain was profiled in a study of blood T cell repertoires in COVID-19. Looking at the study overall: Donors in the United States, Italy and Spain gave samples during acute or convalescent COVID-19. From T cells, B-cell-depleted T cells, or PBMCs came the material, which was cDNA or gDNA.

Here immunoSEQ multiplex PCR was the method, and the copy in TCRdb shows in-frame clones only, minus some. The sample contains about 180,000 clones, about 84% of which appear only once. Participant ages covered roughly 18 to 89 years across 24 US areas. Which cohort a participant joined came from the clinical history participants gave. Germline-derived CDR1 and CDR2 are LNHDA and SQIVND (reference sequence). CDR3 length: 17 amino acids. V was pared by 1 base and J by 0 bases, with 6 bases of the junction left unmatched. This chain links TRBV19 with TRBJ1-5, with 7 bases that match TRBD1. The TCR was taken from a woman in her twenties or thirties who had recovered from COVID-19. The specimen sequenced was PBMCs or T cells enriched from blood (not recorded which). This CDR3 is CASSIGTGLYSNQPQHF. In DNA form, the CDR3 reads TGTGCCAGTAGTATAGGGACAGGATTATATAGCAATCAGCCCCAGCATTTT.